These T cell receptor beta chains were read from a single sample in a study of T cells in Graves' hyperthyroidism and ophthalmopathy. TCRdb re-called the multiplex PCR reads through MiXCR, storing one row per CDR3 protein. The table has a few hundred thousand distinct CDR3 sequences, under 15% seen once; the top ten hold 32%. Material: blood. All receptors derive from a woman in her 30s with Graves' hyperthyroidism. CDR3s include the opening cysteine and the closing phenylalanine or tryptophan. A D gene is named only where the DNA matches it firmly. Size values are once, few and many counts, or a class for expanded clones, and some rows have none.

abundance: many
v_gene: TRBV12-3/TRBV12-4
j_gene: TRBJ2-1
d_gene: TRBD2
CDR3aa: CASKVAGTSGRVDEQFF
CDR3nt: TGTGCCAGCAAGGTTGCTGGGACTAGCGGGAGGGTGGATGAGCAGTTCTTC

abundance: -
v_gene: TRBV27
j_gene: TRBJ2-7
d_gene: TRBD1
CDR3aa: CASRQTGGDEQYF
CDR3nt: TGTGCCAGCAGACAAACAGGGGGCGACGAGCAGTACTTC

abundance: many
v_gene: TRBV28
j_gene: TRBJ2-1
d_gene: -
CDR3aa: CASSFDTYNEQFF
CDR3nt: TGTGCCAGCAGTTTCGACACCTACAATGAGCAGTTCTTC

abundance: many
v_gene: TRBV28
j_gene: TRBJ2-4
d_gene: TRBD2
CDR3aa: CAIAGLAGNIQYF
CDR3nt: TGTGCCATAGCGGGACTAGCGGGAAACATTCAGTACTTC

abundance: -
v_gene: TRBV12-3/TRBV12-4
j_gene: TRBJ1-3
d_gene: -
CDR3aa: CASSLGIIGNTIYF
CDR3nt: TGTGCCAGCAGTTTAGGTATAATCGGAAACACCATATATTTT

abundance: many
v_gene: TRBV5-1
j_gene: TRBJ2-2
d_gene: -
CDR3aa: CASSGSSAGNTGELFF
CDR3nt: TGCGCCAGCAGCGGTTCTAGCGCCGGGAACACCGGGGAGCTGTTTTTT

abundance: -
v_gene: TRBV25-1
j_gene: TRBJ1-4
d_gene: TRBD1
CDR3aa: CASSADRGSNEKLFF
CDR3nt: TGTGCCAGCAGTGCGGACAGGGGTTCTAATGAAAAACTGTTTTTT

abundance: many
v_gene: TRBV2
j_gene: TRBJ2-7
d_gene: -
CDR3aa: CASSDSGGEQYF
CDR3nt: TGTGCCAGCAGTGATTCAGGAGGAGAGCAGTACTTC

abundance: -
v_gene: TRBV19
j_gene: TRBJ2-1
d_gene: -
CDR3aa: CASNPSSSYNEQFF
CDR3nt: TGTGCCAGTAACCCCTCGAGCTCCTACAATGAGCAGTTCTTC

abundance: many
v_gene: TRBV7-9
j_gene: TRBJ2-7
d_gene: -
CDR3aa: CASSFRGSSSYEQYF
CDR3nt: TGTGCCAGCAGCTTTCGCGGCAGTTCCTCCTACGAGCAGTACTTC

abundance: -
v_gene: TRBV19
j_gene: TRBJ2-1
d_gene: -
CDR3aa: CASSIVAGRSSYNEQFF
CDR3nt: TGTGCCAGTAGTATCGTTGCGGGACGAAGCTCCTACAATGAGCAGTTCTTC

abundance: many
v_gene: TRBV11-3
j_gene: TRBJ2-2
d_gene: -
CDR3aa: CASSVSNTGELFF
CDR3nt: TGTGCCAGCAGCGTATCCAACACCGGGGAGCTGTTTTTT

abundance: -
v_gene: TRBV5-1
j_gene: TRBJ2-2
d_gene: -
CDR3aa: CASSFTGTMNTGELFF
CDR3nt: TGCGCCAGCAGCTTCACCGGGACAATGAACACCGGGGAGCTGTTTTTT

abundance: once
v_gene: TRBV12-3/TRBV12-4
j_gene: TRBJ1-4
d_gene: -
CDR3aa: CASSLIRAGGEKLFF
CDR3nt: TGTGCCAGCAGTTTAATTAGGGCTGGGGGAGAAAAACTGTTTTTT

abundance: many
v_gene: TRBV27
j_gene: TRBJ2-7
d_gene: -
CDR3aa: CASSLSDGAGHEQYF
CDR3nt: TGTGCCAGCAGTTTATCCGACGGGGCGGGCCACGAGCAGTACTTC

abundance: many
v_gene: TRBV12-3/TRBV12-4
j_gene: TRBJ2-7
d_gene: -
CDR3aa: CASRAKGSPYEQYF
CDR3nt: TGTGCCAGCAGGGCCAAAGGTAGTCCCTACGAGCAGTACTTC

abundance: many
v_gene: TRBV28
j_gene: TRBJ2-7
d_gene: -
CDR3aa: CASSLMRDYSYEQYF
CDR3nt: TGTGCCAGCAGTTTAATGCGGGATTACTCCTACGAGCAGTACTTC

abundance: many
v_gene: TRBV2
j_gene: TRBJ2-7
d_gene: -
CDR3aa: CASSEEWGEQYF
CDR3nt: TGTGCCAGCAGTGAAGAATGGGGCGAGCAGTACTTC

abundance: -
v_gene: TRBV13
j_gene: TRBJ2-5
d_gene: TRBD2
CDR3aa: CASSLTSGNQETQYF
CDR3nt: TGTGCCAGCAGCTTGACTAGCGGGAACCAAGAGACCCAGTACTTC

abundance: many
v_gene: TRBV7-9
j_gene: TRBJ1-4
d_gene: -
CDR3aa: CASSLGTVPNEKLFF
CDR3nt: TGTGCCAGCAGCTTAGGGACAGTCCCTAATGAAAAACTGTTTTTT

abundance: few
v_gene: TRBV20-1
j_gene: TRBJ2-5
d_gene: -
CDR3aa: CSARRPGQETQYF
CDR3nt: TGCAGTGCTAGACGCCCCGGGCAAGAGACCCAGTACTTC

abundance: -
v_gene: TRBV4-2
j_gene: TRBJ1-5
d_gene: -
CDR3aa: CASSQDIGSNQPQHF
CDR3nt: TGTGCCAGCAGCCAAGACATCGGCAGCAATCAGCCCCAGCATTTT

abundance: few
v_gene: TRBV5-1
j_gene: TRBJ2-5
d_gene: TRBD1
CDR3aa: CASSLGQVQETQYF
CDR3nt: TGCGCCAGCAGCCTCGGACAGGTTCAAGAGACCCAGTACTTC

abundance: many
v_gene: TRBV2
j_gene: TRBJ2-7
d_gene: TRBD2
CDR3aa: CASVLAGEQYF
CDR3nt: TGTGCCAGCGTACTAGCGGGGGAGCAGTACTTC

abundance: -
v_gene: TRBV15
j_gene: TRBJ2-7
d_gene: TRBD1
CDR3aa: CATGPGQAPLYEQYF
CDR3nt: TGTGCCACCGGGCCGGGACAGGCCCCCCTCTACGAGCAGTACTTC

abundance: -
v_gene: TRBV11-2
j_gene: TRBJ1-4
d_gene: -
CDR3aa: CASSLRQTNEKLFF
CDR3nt: TGTGCCAGCAGCTTACGGCAGACTAATGAAAAACTGTTTTTT

abundance: -
v_gene: TRBV11-2
j_gene: TRBJ2-7
d_gene: TRBD2
CDR3aa: CASSSASGGVSEQYF
CDR3nt: TGTGCCAGCAGCTCCGCCTCGGGGGGAGTGAGTGAGCAGTACTTC

abundance: many
v_gene: TRBV6-6
j_gene: TRBJ2-3
d_gene: TRBD2
CDR3aa: CASSYSKADTDIGTSGSRDTQYF
CDR3nt: TGTGCCAGCAGTTACTCGAAGGCCGATACGGACATTGGGACTAGCGGGAGTCGAGATACGCAGTATTTT

abundance: -
v_gene: TRBV7-9
j_gene: TRBJ1-2
d_gene: -
CDR3aa: CASSFAGSYGYTF
CDR3nt: TGTGCCAGCAGCTTCGCAGGGTCCTATGGCTACACCTTC

abundance: -
v_gene: TRBV14
j_gene: TRBJ2-5
d_gene: -
CDR3aa: CASSHLHTVTQYF
CDR3nt: TGTGCCAGCAGCCACCTTCACACCGTGACCCAGTACTTC

abundance: few
v_gene: TRBV20-1
j_gene: TRBJ1-5
d_gene: -
CDR3aa: CSAGTLGEPQHF
CDR3nt: TGCAGTGCGGGGACCCTGGGCGAGCCCCAGCATTTT

abundance: -
v_gene: TRBV5-1
j_gene: TRBJ2-2
d_gene: TRBD2
CDR3aa: CASSTHPLAGGTGELFF
CDR3nt: TGCGCCAGCAGCACCCATCCATTAGCGGGAGGAACCGGGGAGCTGTTTTTT

abundance: many
v_gene: TRBV6-1
j_gene: TRBJ2-7
d_gene: -
CDR3aa: CASSEELYPGNYEQYF
CDR3nt: TGTGCCAGCAGTGAAGAGCTATATCCTGGCAACTACGAGCAGTACTTC

abundance: -
v_gene: TRBV5-5
j_gene: TRBJ2-1
d_gene: -
CDR3aa: CASTRTYNEQFF
CDR3nt: TGTGCCTCCACTCGGACCTACAATGAGCAGTTCTTC

abundance: many
v_gene: TRBV3-1
j_gene: TRBJ2-5
d_gene: TRBD2
CDR3aa: CASSKAGGSIETQYF
CDR3nt: TGTGCCAGCAGCAAAGCGGGGGGCTCAATTGAGACCCAGTACTTC

abundance: many
v_gene: TRBV7-8
j_gene: TRBJ2-1
d_gene: -
CDR3aa: CASSQQGGDREQFF
CDR3nt: TGTGCCAGCAGCCAACAGGGAGGGGACCGGGAGCAGTTCTTC

abundance: many
v_gene: TRBV28
j_gene: TRBJ2-2
d_gene: TRBD2
CDR3aa: CASSQSQGGTGELFF
CDR3nt: TGTGCCAGCAGCCAATCTCAGGGAGGGACCGGGGAGCTGTTTTTT

abundance: -
v_gene: TRBV28
j_gene: TRBJ2-5
d_gene: TRBD1
CDR3aa: CASSLTGGLQETQYF
CDR3nt: TGTGCCAGCAGTTTAACAGGGGGTTTACAAGAGACCCAGTACTTC

abundance: many
v_gene: TRBV2
j_gene: TRBJ2-3
d_gene: -
CDR3aa: CASSESMAGASTDTQYF
CDR3nt: TGTGCCAGCAGTGAAAGCATGGCGGGGGCTAGCACAGATACGCAGTATTTT

abundance: -
v_gene: TRBV11-2
j_gene: TRBJ1-2
d_gene: -
CDR3aa: CASSLDGVAPGCTF
CDR3nt: TGTGCCAGCAGCTTAGATGGGGTGGCCCCGGGCTGCACCTTC

abundance: few
v_gene: TRBV27
j_gene: TRBJ2-7
d_gene: -
CDR3aa: CASSLDRPSYYEQYF
CDR3nt: TGTGCCAGCAGTCTCGACCGACCCTCGTACTACGAGCAGTACTTC

abundance: few
v_gene: TRBV30
j_gene: TRBJ2-7
d_gene: -
CDR3aa: CAWRGVHEQYF
CDR3nt: TGTGCCTGGAGGGGGGTCCACGAGCAGTACTTC

abundance: few
v_gene: TRBV19
j_gene: TRBJ2-7
d_gene: TRBD1
CDR3aa: CASRDRGPGEQYF
CDR3nt: TGTGCCAGTCGGGACAGGGGCCCTGGGGAGCAGTACTTC

abundance: -
v_gene: TRBV6-4
j_gene: TRBJ2-1
d_gene: TRBD2
CDR3aa: CASSAILAGDYNEQFF
CDR3nt: TGTGCCAGCAGTGCCATCCTAGCGGGAGATTACAATGAGCAGTTCTTC

abundance: many
v_gene: TRBV20-1
j_gene: TRBJ2-7
d_gene: TRBD1
CDR3aa: CSARPTGYSYEQYF
CDR3nt: TGCAGTGCTAGACCGACAGGGTACTCCTACGAGCAGTACTTC

abundance: many
v_gene: TRBV11-2
j_gene: TRBJ2-1
d_gene: TRBD2
CDR3aa: CASSFQRGLYYEQFF
CDR3nt: TGTGCCAGCAGCTTCCAGCGGGGGCTCTACTATGAGCAGTTCTTC

abundance: few
v_gene: TRBV11-2
j_gene: TRBJ1-6
d_gene: -
CDR3aa: CASSLISGGAASPLHF
CDR3nt: TGTGCCAGCAGCTTAATTTCCGGGGGAGCGGCTTCACCCCTCCACTTT

abundance: -
v_gene: TRBV20-1
j_gene: TRBJ2-7
d_gene: -
CDR3aa: CSARFGGYSDEQYF
CDR3nt: TGCAGTGCTAGGTTTGGGGGCTATTCGGACGAGCAGTACTTC

abundance: few
v_gene: TRBV2
j_gene: TRBJ1-6
d_gene: -
CDR3aa: CASSDTFNSPLHF
CDR3nt: TGTGCCAGCAGTGACACATTTAATTCACCCCTCCACTTT

abundance: few
v_gene: TRBV18
j_gene: TRBJ2-7
d_gene: -
CDR3aa: CASSPQGGFYEQYF
CDR3nt: TGTGCCAGCTCACCGCAGGGGGGCTTTTACGAGCAGTACTTC

abundance: many
v_gene: TRBV3-1
j_gene: TRBJ2-3
d_gene: TRBD2
CDR3aa: CASSPSGRAGTDTQYF
CDR3nt: TGTGCCAGCAGCCCTAGCGGGAGGGCCGGGACAGATACGCAGTATTTT

abundance: -
v_gene: TRBV27
j_gene: TRBJ2-5
d_gene: TRBD1
CDR3aa: CASRGRTGDETQYF
CDR3nt: TGTGCCAGCAGGGGAAGGACAGGGGACGAGACCCAGTACTTC

abundance: few
v_gene: TRBV2
j_gene: TRBJ2-7
d_gene: -
CDR3aa: CASRVAWEQYF
CDR3nt: TGTGCCAGCAGGGTAGCGTGGGAGCAGTACTTC

abundance: -
v_gene: TRBV24-1
j_gene: TRBJ2-7
d_gene: -
CDR3aa: CATSGGADQQYF
CDR3nt: TGTGCCACCAGTGGAGGGGCTGACCAGCAGTACTTC